This TCR beta chain was recovered during a study of STAT5B mutations in CD4+ large granular lymphocyte leukemia. Overall study findings and caveats: CD4-sorted patient repertoires seemed more clonal than healthy CD4+ repertoires. About 24% of private leukemic clonotypes occurred rarely in other patients' non-leukemic repertoires.

This clone appeared once. Its specificity is not known. The CDR3 has 15 amino acids. Germline CDR1 is SGHTA and CDR2 is FQGNSA. Trimming left V 4 bases short and J 1 base short, with 10 bases between. Method: immunoSEQ multiplex PCR; TCRdb's copy keeps in-frame clones and lacks some. The sample has about 20,000 clones; 82% are singletons. Sample: CD4+ T cells from blood buffy coats. The rearrangement uses TRBV7-2 and TRBJ2-2; tentative D call: TRBD2 (6 bases). The source is a human donor in good health. The CDR3 DNA reads TGTGCCAGCAGCTGGACTACCGGGAACACCGGGGAGCTGTTTTTT. Amino acid sequence: CASSWTTGNTGELFF.